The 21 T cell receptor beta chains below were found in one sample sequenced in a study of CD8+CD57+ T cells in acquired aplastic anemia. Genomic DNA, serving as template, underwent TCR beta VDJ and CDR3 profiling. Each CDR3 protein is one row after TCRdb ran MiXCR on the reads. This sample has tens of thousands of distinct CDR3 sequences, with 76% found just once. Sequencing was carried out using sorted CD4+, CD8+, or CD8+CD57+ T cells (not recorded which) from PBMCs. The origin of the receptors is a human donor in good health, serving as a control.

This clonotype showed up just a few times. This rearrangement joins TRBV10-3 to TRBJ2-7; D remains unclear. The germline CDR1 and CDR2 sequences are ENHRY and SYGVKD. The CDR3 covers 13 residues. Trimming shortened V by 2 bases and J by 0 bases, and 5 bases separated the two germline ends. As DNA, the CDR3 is TGTGCCATCAGTGAGACTGTCTCCTACGAGCAGTACTTC. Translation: CAISETVSYEQYF.

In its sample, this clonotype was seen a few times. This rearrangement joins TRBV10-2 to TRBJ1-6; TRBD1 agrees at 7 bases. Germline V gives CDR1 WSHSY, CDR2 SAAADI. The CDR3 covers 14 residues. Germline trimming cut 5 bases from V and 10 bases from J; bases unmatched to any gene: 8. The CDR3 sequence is CASSPGQARSPLHF. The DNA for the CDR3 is TGCGCCAGCAGTCCCGGACAGGCTAGGTCACCCCTCCACTTT.

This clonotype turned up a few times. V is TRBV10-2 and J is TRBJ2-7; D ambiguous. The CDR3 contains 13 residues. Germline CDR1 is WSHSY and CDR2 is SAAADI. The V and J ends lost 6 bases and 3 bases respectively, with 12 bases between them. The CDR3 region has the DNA TGCGCCAGCAGCGCAACCCTAGACTACGAGCAGTACTTC. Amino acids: CASSATLDYEQYF.

As DNA, the CDR3 is TGTGCCACCAGGGGGGGACCTAATGAAAAACTGTTTTTT. Its protein is CATRGGPNEKLFF. V usage is TRBV2 and J usage is TRBJ1-4; 7 bases are a match to TRBD1. Germline V gene data show CDR1 as SNHLY and CDR2 as FYNNEI. CDR3 length equals 13 residues. V dropped 10 bases and J dropped 3; count of bases not matched to a gene: 5.

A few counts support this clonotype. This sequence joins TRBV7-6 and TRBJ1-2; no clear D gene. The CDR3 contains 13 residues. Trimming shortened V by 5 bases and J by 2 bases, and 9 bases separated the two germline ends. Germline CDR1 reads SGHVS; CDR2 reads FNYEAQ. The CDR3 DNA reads TGTGCCAGCAGCCTCGGACGGAACTATGGCTACACCTTC. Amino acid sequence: CASSLGRNYGYTF.

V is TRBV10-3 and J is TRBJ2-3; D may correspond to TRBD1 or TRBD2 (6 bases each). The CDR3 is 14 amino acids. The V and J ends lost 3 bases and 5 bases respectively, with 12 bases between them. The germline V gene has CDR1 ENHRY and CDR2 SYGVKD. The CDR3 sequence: CAISDGRGVDTQYF. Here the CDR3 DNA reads TGTGCCATCAGTGATGGTAGGGGGGTAGATACGCAGTATTTT.

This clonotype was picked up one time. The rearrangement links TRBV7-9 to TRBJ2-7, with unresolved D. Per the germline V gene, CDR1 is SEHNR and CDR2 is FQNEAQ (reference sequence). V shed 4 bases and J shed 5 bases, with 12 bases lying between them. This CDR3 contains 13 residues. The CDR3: CASSSQKRDEQYF. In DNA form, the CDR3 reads TGTGCCAGCAGCTCACAGAAAAGGGACGAGCAGTACTTC.

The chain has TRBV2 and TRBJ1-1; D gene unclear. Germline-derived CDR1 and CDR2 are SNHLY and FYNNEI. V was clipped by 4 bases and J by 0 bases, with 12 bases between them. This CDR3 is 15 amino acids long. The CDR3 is CASSASQNMNTEAFF. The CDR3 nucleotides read TGTGCCAGCAGTGCCTCCCAGAACATGAACACTGAAGCTTTCTTT.

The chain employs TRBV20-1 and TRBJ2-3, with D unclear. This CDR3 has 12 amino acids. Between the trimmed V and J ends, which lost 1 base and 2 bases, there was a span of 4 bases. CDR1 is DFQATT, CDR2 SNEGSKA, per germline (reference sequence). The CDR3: CSARGVTDTQYF. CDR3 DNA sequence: TGCAGTGCTAGAGGAGTCACAGATACGCAGTATTTT.

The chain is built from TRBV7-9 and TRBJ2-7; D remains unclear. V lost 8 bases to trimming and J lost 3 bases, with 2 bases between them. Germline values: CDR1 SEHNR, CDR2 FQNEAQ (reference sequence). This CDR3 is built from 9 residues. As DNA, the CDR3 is TGTGCCAGCGGCTACGAGCAGTACTTC. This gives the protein CASGYEQYF.

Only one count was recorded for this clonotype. CDR3 bases: TGTGCCGATGAGGAGCACTATAATTCACCCCTCCACTTT. Translating it yields CADEEHYNSPLHF. The rearrangement joins TRBV5-5 to TRBJ1-6; D unclear. This CDR3 is 13 amino acids long. Trimming stripped 10 bases from V and 3 bases from J, with 11 bases between. The germline CDR1 and CDR2 sequences are SGHKS and YYEKEE (reference sequence).

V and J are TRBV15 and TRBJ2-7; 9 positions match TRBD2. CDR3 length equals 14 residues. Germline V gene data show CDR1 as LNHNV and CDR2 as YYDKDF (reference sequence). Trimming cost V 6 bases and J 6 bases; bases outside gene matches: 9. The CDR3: CATSTRGGAREQYF. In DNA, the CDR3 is TGTGCCACCAGTACTCGCGGGGGGGCCCGCGAGCAGTACTTC.

CDR3 amino acids: CASSLTGWNNEQFF. CDR3 nucleotides: TGCGCCAGCAGCTTGACGGGGTGGAACAATGAGCAGTTCTTC. The chain employs TRBV5-1 and TRBJ2-1; weak D call: TRBD2 (5 bases). The CDR3 is 14 residues long. V lost 1 base and J 5 bases, leaving 10 bases between the germline ends. Germline assignment: CDR1 SGHRS and CDR2 YFSETQ.

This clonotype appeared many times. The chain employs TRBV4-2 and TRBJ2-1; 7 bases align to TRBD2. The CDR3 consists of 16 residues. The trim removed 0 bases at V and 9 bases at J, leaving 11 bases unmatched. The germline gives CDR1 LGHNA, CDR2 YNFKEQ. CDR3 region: CASSQEGPHGGGEQFF. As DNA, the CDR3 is TGTGCCAGCAGCCAAGAAGGGCCCCATGGGGGGGGTGAGCAGTTCTTC.

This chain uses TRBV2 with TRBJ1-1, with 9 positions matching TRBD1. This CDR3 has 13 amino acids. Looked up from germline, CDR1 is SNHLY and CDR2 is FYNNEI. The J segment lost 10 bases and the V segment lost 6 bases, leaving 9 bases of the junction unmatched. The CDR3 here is CASSWGQGRGAFF. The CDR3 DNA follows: TGTGCCAGCAGCTGGGGACAGGGACGTGGAGCTTTCTTT. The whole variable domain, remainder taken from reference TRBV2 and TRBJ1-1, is EPEVTQTPSHQVTQMGQEVILRCVPISNHLYFYWYRQILGQKVEFLVSFYNNEISEKSEIFDDQFSVERPDGSNFTLKIRSTKLEDSAMYFCASSWGQGRGAFFGQGTRLTVV.

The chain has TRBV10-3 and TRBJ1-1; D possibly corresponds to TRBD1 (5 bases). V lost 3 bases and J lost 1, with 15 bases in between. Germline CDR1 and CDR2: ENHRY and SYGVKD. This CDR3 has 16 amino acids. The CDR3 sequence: CAISDSGGRGNTEAFF. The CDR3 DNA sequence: TGTGCCATCAGTGATTCGGGGGGTAGGGGGAACACTGAAGCTTTCTTT.

The CDR3 is CATSDGGIGYTF. Written as DNA, the CDR3 is TGTGCCACCAGTGATGGTGGGATTGGCTACACCTTC. The chain recombines TRBV24-1 with TRBJ1-2; the D is unclear. CDR1 is KGHDR, CDR2 SFDVKD, per germline. The ends were cut back, 3 bases at V and 7 bases at J, with 8 bases in the middle. This CDR3 has 12 amino acids.

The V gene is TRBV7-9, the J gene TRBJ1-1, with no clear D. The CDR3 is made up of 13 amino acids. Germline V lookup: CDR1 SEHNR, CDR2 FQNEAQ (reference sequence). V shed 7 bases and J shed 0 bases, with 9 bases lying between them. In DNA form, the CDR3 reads TGTGCCAGCATCAGAATAGTGAACACTGAAGCTTTCTTT. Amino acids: CASIRIVNTEAFF.

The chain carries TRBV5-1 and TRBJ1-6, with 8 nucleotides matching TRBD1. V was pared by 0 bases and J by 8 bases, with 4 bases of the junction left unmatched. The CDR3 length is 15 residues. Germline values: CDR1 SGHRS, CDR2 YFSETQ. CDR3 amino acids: CASSLGDRPYSPLHF. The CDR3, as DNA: TGCGCCAGCAGCTTGGGGGACAGGCCGTATTCACCCCTCCACTTT.

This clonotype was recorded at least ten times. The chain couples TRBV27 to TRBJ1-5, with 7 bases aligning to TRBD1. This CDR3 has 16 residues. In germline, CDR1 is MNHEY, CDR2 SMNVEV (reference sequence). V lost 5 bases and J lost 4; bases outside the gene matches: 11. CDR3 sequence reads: CASSPWGQSLNQPQHF. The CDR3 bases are TGTGCCAGCAGTCCTTGGGGACAGAGCTTAAATCAGCCCCAGCATTTT.

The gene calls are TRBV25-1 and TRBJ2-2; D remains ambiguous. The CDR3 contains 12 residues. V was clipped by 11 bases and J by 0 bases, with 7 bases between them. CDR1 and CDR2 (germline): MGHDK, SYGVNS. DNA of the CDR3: TGTGCCTCAGAAACGAACACCGGGGAGCTGTTTTTT. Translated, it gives CASETNTGELFF.